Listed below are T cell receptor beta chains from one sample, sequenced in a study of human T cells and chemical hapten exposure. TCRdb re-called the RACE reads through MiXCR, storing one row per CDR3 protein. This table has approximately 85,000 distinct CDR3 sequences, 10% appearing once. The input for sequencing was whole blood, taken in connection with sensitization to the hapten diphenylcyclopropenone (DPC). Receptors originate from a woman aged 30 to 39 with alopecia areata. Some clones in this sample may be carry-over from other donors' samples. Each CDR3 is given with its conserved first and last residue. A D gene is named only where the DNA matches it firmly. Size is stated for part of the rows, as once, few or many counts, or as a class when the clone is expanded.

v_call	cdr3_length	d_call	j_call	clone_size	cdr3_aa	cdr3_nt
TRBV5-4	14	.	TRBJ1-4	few	CASSSSLGNEKLFF	TGTGCCAGCAGCTCAAGTTTGGGTAATGAAAAACTGTTTTTT
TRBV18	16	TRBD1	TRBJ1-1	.	CASSSLQGTLNTEAFF	TGTGCCAGCTCATCCCTACAGGGGACCCTGAACACTGAAGCTTTCTTT
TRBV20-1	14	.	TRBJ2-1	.	CSATTSKGNNEQFF	TGCAGTGCCACAACTAGCAAGGGTAACAATGAGCAGTTCTTC
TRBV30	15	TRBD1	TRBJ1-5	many	CAWSHLTGGNQPQHF	TGTGCCTGGAGTCACTTAACAGGGGGGAATCAGCCCCAGCATTTT
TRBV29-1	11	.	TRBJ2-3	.	CSVDRENTQYF	TGCAGCGTTGACAGGGAAAATACGCAGTATTTT
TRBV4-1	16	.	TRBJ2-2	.	CASSQDISPAPGELFF	TGCGCCAGCAGCCAAGATATTTCCCCTGCCCCCGGGGAGCTGTTTTTT
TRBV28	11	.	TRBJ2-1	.	CASSYANEQFF	TGTGCCAGCAGCTATGCTAATGAGCAGTTCTTC
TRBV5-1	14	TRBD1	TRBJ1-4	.	CASRAGTGMEKLFF	TGCGCCAGCAGGGCCGGGACAGGCATGGAAAAACTGTTTTTT
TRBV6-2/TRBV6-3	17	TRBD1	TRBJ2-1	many	CASSARGTALSYNEQFF	TGTGCCAGCTCGGCAAGGGGGACAGCCTTATCCTACAATGAGCAGTTCTTC
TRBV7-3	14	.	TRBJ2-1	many	CASSPGQSVNEQFF	TGTGCCAGCAGCCCAGGACAGAGTGTCAATGAGCAGTTCTTC
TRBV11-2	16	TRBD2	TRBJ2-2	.	CASSSGLAGVTGELFF	TGTGCCAGCAGCTCCGGACTAGCGGGAGTCACCGGGGAGCTGTTTTTT
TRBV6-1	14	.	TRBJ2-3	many	CASKEGGRGDTQYF	TGTGCCAGCAAAGAAGGTGGGCGGGGAGATACGCAGTATTTT
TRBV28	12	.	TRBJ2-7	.	CASMGETYEQYF	TGTGCCAGCATGGGGGAGACCTACGAGCAGTACTTC
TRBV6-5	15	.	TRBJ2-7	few	CASSYSGRQGREQYF	TGTGCCAGCAGTTATTCCGGGAGACAGGGACGCGAGCAGTACTTC
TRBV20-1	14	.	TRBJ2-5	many	CSARDWGVPETQYF	TGCAGTGCTAGAGATTGGGGGGTTCCAGAGACCCAGTACTTC
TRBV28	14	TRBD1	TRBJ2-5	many	CASSSGQGQETQYF	TGTGCCAGCAGTTCCGGACAGGGCCAAGAGACCCAGTACTTC
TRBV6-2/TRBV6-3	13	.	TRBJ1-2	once	CASRLTVSEGYTF	TGTGCCAGCAGACTGACAGTTTCTGAGGGCTACACCTTC
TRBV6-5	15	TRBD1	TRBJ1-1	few	CASSPRGTVNTEAFF	TGTGCCAGCAGTCCCCGGGGGACAGTGAACACTGAAGCTTTCTTT
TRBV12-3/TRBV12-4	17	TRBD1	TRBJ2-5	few	CASSWDRFLGHQETQYF	TGTGCCAGCAGCTGGGACAGGTTCTTAGGCCACCAAGAGACCCAGTACTTC
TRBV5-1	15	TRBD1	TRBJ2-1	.	CASSFTGGSYNEQFF	TGCGCCAGCAGCTTTACAGGGGGCTCCTACAATGAGCAGTTCTTC
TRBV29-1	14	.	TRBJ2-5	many	CSVDATGSQETQYF	TGCAGCGTTGATGCCACAGGGAGCCAAGAGACCCAGTACTTC
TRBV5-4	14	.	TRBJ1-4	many	CASREHLDGEKLFF	TGTGCCAGCAGAGAACATTTGGATGGTGAAAAACTGTTTTTT
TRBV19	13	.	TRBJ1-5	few	CASSIPQNQPQHF	TGTGCCAGTAGTATTCCCCAAAACCAGCCCCAGCATTTT
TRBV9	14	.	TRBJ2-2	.	CASSALTSTGELFF	TGTGCCAGCAGCGCCTTGACAAGCACCGGGGAGCTGTTTTTT
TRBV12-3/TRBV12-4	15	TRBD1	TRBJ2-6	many	CASRPDRAGANVLTF	TGTGCCAGCAGGCCAGACAGGGCTGGGGCCAACGTCCTGACTTTC
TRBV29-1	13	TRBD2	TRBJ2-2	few	CSAGTSVLGELFF	TGCAGCGCCGGGACTAGCGTCCTCGGGGAGCTGTTTTTT
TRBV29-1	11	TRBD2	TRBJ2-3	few	CSVDSGSTQYF	TGCAGCGTTGATAGCGGGAGTACGCAGTATTTT
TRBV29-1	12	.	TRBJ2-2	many	CSVTGWTGELFF	TGCAGCGTTACAGGGTGGACCGGGGAGCTGTTTTTT
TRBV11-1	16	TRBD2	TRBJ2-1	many	CASSLISSGGATEQFF	TGTGCCAGCAGCCTCATTTCTAGCGGGGGGGCCACTGAGCAGTTCTTC
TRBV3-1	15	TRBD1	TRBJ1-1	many	CASSFPGQGRTEAFF	TGTGCCAGCAGCTTCCCGGGACAGGGTAGGACTGAAGCTTTCTTT
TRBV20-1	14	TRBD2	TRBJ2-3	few	CSASLGLAGDTQYF	TGCAGTGCTAGTTTGGGACTAGCTGGGGATACGCAGTATTTT
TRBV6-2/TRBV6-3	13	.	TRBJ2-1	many	CATHEEGRNEQFF	TGTGCCACCCACGAAGAAGGGCGGAATGAGCAGTTCTTC
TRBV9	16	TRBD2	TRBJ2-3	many	CASSRLGGGRADTQYF	TGTGCCAGCAGCCGACTTGGAGGCGGGAGGGCAGATACGCAGTATTTT
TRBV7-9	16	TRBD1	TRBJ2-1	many	CASSPLPPDRGWEQFF	TGTGCCAGCAGCCCACTCCCCCCGGACAGGGGGTGGGAGCAGTTCTTC
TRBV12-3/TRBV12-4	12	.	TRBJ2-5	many	CASSSPGVDQYF	TGTGCCAGCAGTTCGCCGGGGGTGGACCAGTACTTC
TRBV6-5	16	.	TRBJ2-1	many	CASSFLVGGPYNEQFF	TGTGCCAGCAGTTTCCTCGTCGGGGGGCCTTACAATGAGCAGTTCTTC
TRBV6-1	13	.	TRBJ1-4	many	CASLRTVNEKLFF	TGTGCCAGCCTCAGGACGGTCAATGAAAAACTGTTTTTT
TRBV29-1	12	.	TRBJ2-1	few	CSVNQVGNEQFF	TGCAGCGTCAACCAAGTGGGTAATGAGCAGTTCTTC